Shown below are 2 T cell receptor beta chains from a single sample sequenced in a study of PD-L1 blockade in urothelial cancer. TCRdb's table, derived via immunoSEQ multiplex PCR, lists solely in-frame clones and lacks some. The sample yields more than 40,000 clones, approximately 83% seen once. This specimen was PBMCs, taken around atezolizumab (anti-PD-L1) treatment. The source is a man aged 60-69 years with urothelial cancer.

V is TRBV5-1 and J is TRBJ1-5, with D maybe TRBD1 (6 bases). The CDR3 contains 15 residues. V lost 0 bases to trimming and J lost 5 bases, with 12 bases between them. Germline V lookup: CDR1 SGHRS, CDR2 YFSETQ. The CDR3 sequence: CASSLDGQGHQPQHF. The CDR3 DNA reads TGCGCCAGCAGCTTGGATGGCCAGGGGCATCAGCCCCAGCATTTT.

This clone is a singleton in its sample. The chain has TRBV7-8 and TRBJ2-7; 9 nucleotides agree with TRBD2. Trimming at V came to 6 bases and at J to 6 bases, leaving 12 bases not matched to a gene. Germline lookup yields CDR1 SGHVS and CDR2 FQNEAQ. CDR3 length equals 15 residues. CDR3 region: CASRAGGYSGSEQYF. The CDR3 coding sequence is TGTGCCAGCAGGGCGGGCGGGTATAGCGGGAGCGAGCAGTACTTC.